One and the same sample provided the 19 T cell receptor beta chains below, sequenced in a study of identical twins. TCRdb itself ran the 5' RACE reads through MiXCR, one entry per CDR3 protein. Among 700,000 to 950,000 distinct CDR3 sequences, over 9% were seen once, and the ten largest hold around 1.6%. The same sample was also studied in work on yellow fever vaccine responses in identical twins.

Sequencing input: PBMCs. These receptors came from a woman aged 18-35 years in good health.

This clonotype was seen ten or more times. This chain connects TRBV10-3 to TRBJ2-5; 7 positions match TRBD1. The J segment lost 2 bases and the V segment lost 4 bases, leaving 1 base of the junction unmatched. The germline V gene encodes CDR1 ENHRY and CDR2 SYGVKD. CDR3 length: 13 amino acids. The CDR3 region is CAISGQGQETQYF. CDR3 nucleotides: TGTGCCATCAGTGGACAGGGACAAGAGACCCAGTACTTC.

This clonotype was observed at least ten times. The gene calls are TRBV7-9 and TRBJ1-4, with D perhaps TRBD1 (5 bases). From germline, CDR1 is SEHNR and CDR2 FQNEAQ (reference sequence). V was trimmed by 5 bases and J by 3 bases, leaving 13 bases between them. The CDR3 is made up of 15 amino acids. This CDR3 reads CASSPAGVPNEKLFF. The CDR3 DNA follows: TGTGCCAGCAGCCCCGCGGGGGTCCCTAATGAAAAACTGTTTTTT.

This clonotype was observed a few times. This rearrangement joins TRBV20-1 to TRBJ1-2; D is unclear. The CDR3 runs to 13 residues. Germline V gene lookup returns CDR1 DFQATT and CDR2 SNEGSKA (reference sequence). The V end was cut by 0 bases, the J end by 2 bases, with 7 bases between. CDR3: CSARDWQNYGYTF. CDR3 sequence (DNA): TGCAGTGCTAGAGATTGGCAGAACTATGGCTACACCTTC.

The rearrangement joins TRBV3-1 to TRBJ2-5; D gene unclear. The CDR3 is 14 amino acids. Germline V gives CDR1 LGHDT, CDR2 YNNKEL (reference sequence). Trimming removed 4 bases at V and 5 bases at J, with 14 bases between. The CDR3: CASSLSQIGETQYF. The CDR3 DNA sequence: TGTGCCAGCAGCCTTTCGCAAATTGGGGAGACCCAGTACTTC.

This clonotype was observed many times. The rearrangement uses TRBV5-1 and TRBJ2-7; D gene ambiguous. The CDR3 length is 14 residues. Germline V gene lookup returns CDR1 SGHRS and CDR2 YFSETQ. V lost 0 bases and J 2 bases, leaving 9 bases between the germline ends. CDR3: CASSLAPSPYEQYF. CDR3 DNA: TGCGCCAGCAGCTTGGCCCCCAGCCCCTACGAGCAGTACTTC.

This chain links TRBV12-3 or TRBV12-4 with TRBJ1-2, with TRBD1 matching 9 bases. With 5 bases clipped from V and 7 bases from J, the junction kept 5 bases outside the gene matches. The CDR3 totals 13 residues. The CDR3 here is CASSPGQGTGYTF. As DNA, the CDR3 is TGTGCCAGCAGTCCTGGACAGGGGACTGGCTACACCTTC.

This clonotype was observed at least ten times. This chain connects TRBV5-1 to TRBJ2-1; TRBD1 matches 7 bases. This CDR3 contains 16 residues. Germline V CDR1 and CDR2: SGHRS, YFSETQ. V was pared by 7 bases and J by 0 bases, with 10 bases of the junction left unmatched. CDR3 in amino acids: CASSKGGRSSYNEQFF. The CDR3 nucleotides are TGCGCCAGCTCTAAAGGGGGCAGGAGCTCCTACAATGAGCAGTTCTTC.

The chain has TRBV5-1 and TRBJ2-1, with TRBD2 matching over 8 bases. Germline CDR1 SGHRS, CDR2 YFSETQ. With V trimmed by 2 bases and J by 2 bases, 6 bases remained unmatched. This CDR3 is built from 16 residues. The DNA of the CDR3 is TGCGCCAGCAGCTTTTGGAAGCGGGAGCCCTACAATGAGCAGTTCTTC. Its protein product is CASSFWKREPYNEQFF.

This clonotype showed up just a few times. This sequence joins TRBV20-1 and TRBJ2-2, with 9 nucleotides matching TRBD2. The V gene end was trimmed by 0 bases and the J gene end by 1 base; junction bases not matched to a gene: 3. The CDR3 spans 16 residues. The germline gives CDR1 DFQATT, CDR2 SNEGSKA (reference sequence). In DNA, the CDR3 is TGCAGTGCTAGAGATCTGCGGGGGGGGAACACCGGGGAGCTGTTTTTT. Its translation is CSARDLRGGNTGELFF.

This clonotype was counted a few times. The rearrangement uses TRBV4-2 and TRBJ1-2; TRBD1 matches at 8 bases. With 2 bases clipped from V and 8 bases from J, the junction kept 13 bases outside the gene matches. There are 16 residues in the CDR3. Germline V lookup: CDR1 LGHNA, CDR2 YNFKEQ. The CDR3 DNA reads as TGTGCCAGCAGCCAAACGACAGGGGCCCCGGCGTGGGGCTACACCTTC. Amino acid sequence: CASSQTTGAPAWGYTF.

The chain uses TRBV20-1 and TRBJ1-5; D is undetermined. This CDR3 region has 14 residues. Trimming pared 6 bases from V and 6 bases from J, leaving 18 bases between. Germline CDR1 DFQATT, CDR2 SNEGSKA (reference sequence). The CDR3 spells CSAVPDSPSQPQHF. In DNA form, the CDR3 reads TGCAGTGCCGTTCCGGACTCTCCCAGTCAGCCCCAGCATTTT.

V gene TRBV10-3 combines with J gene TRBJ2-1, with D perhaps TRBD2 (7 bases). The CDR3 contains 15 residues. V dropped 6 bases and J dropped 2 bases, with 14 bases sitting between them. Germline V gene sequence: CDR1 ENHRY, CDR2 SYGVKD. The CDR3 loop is CAIRGGEEAYNEQFF. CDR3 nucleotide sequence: TGTGCCATCAGAGGGGGGGAGGAGGCCTACAATGAGCAGTTCTTC.

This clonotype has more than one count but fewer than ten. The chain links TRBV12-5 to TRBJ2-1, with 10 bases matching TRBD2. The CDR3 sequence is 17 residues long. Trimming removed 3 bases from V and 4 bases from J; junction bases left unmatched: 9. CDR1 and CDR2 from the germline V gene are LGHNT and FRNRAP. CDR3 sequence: CASGLSSGLAVYNEQFF. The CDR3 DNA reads TGTGCTAGTGGTTTATCCTCAGGACTAGCGGTGTACAATGAGCAGTTCTTC.

CDR3 residues: CASSSVDGLSSYNEQFF. The DNA for the CDR3 is TGTGCCAGCAGCTCCGTAGACGGGTTGAGCTCCTACAATGAGCAGTTCTTC. J is TRBJ2-1 and V is TRBV7-9; D not resolved. The V gene lost 4 bases and the J gene lost 0 bases, with 16 bases spanning the gap. In germline, CDR1 is SEHNR, CDR2 FQNEAQ (reference sequence). The CDR3 consists of 17 residues.

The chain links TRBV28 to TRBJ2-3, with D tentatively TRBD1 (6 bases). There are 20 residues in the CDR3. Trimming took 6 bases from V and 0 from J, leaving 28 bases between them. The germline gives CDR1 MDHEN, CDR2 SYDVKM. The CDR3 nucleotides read TGTGCCAGCAGAACCGCCAGTCGAGCGACAGGACTCTATAGCACAGATACGCAGTATTTT. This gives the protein CASRTASRATGLYSTDTQYF. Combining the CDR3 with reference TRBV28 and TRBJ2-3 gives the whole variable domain DVKVTQSSRYLVKRTGEKVFLECVQDMDHENMFWYRQDPGLGLRLIYFSYDVKMKEKGDIPEGYSVSREKKERFSLILESASTNQTSMYLCASRTASRATGLYSTDTQYFGPGTRLTVL.

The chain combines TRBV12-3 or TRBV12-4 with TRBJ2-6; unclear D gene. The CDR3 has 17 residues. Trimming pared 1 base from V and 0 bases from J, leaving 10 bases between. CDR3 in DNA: TGTGCCAGCAGTTTAGAGCCGGTGATCTCTGGGGCCAACGTCCTGACTTTC. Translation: CASSLEPVISGANVLTF.

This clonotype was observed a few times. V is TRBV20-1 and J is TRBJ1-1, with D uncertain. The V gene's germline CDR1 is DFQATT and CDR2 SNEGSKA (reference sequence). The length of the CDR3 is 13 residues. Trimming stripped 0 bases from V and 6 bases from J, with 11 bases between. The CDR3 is CSARELGFPEAFF. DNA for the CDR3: TGCAGTGCTAGAGAGTTGGGGTTTCCTGAAGCTTTCTTT.

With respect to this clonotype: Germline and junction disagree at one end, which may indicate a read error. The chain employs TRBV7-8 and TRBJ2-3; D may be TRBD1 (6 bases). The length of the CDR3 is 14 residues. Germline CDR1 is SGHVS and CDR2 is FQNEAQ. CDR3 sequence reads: CATALTGSRDTQYF. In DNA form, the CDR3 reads TGTGCCACTGCGCTCACAGGGAGCAGAGATACGCAGTATTTT.

CDR3 DNA sequence: TGTGCCAGCAGTTTTGCGGGGGGGACCACAGATACGCAGTATTTT. Amino acids: CASSFAGGTTDTQYF. The rearrangement uses TRBV12-3 or TRBV12-4 and TRBJ2-3, with 9 bases lining up with TRBD2. The trim removed 3 bases at V and 2 bases at J, leaving 3 bases unmatched. CDR3 length equals 15 residues.